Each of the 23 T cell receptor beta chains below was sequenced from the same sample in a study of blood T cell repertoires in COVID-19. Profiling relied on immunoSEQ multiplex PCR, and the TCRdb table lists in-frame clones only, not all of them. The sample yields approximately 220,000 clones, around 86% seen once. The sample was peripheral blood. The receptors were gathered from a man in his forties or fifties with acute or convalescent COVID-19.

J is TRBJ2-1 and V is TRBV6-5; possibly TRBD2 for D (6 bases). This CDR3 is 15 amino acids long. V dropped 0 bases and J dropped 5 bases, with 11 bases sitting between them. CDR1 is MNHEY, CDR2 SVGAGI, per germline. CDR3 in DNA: TGTGCCAGCAGTTACTCGATAAGGAGGGACAATGAGCAGTTCTTC. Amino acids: CASSYSIRRDNEQFF.

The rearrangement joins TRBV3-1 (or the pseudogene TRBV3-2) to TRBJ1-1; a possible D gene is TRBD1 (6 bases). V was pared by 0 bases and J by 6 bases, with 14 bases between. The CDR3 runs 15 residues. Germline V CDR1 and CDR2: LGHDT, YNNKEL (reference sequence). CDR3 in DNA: TGTGCCAGCAGCCAAGATTGGTCAGGGGCGGCTGAAGCTTTCTTT. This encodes CASSQDWSGAAEAFF.

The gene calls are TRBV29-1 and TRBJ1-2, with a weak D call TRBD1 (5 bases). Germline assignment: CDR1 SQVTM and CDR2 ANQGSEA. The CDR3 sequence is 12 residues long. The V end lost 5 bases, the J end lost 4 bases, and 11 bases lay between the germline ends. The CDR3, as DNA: TGCAGCGTTCAGCAGGGATCCTATGGCTACACCTTC. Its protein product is CSVQQGSYGYTF.

The CDR3 DNA follows: TGTGCCAGCAGCAACCCCGGACAGGGGGCGCGTGGCTACACCTTC. Amino acid sequence: CASSNPGQGARGYTF. The V gene is TRBV11-2, the J gene TRBJ1-2, with 11 bases aligning to TRBD1. The J segment lost 7 bases and the V segment lost 5 bases, leaving 9 bases of the junction unmatched. This CDR3 has 15 residues. Germline assignment: CDR1 SGHAT and CDR2 FQNNGV.

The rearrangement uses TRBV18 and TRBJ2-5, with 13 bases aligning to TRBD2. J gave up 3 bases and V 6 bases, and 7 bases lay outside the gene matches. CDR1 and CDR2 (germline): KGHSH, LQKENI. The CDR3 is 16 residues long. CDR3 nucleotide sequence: TGTGCCAGCTCGCCTCAACTAGCGGGGGGGAAAGAGACCCAGTACTTC. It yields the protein CASSPQLAGGKETQYF.

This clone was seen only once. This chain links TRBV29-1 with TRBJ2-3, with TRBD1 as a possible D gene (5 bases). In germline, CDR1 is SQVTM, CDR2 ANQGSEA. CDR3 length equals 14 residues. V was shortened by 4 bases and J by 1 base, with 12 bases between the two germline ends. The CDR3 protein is CSVAEDTRTDTQYF. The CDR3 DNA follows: TGCAGCGTTGCCGAGGACACCCGCACAGATACGCAGTATTTT.

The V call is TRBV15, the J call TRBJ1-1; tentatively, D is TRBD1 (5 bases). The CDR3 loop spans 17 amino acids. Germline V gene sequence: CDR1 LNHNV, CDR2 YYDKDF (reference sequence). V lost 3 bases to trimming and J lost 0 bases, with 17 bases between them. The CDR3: CATSRGPRQIMNTEAFF. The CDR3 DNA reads TGTGCCACCAGCAGGGGCCCGAGACAGATCATGAACACTGAAGCTTTCTTT.

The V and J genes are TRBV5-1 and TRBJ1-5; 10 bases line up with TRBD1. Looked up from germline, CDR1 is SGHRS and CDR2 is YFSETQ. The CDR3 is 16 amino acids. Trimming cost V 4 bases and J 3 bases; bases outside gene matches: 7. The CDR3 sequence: CASSPTGTGANQPQHF. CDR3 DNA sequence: TGCGCCAGCAGCCCTACCGGGACAGGGGCCAATCAGCCCCAGCATTTT.

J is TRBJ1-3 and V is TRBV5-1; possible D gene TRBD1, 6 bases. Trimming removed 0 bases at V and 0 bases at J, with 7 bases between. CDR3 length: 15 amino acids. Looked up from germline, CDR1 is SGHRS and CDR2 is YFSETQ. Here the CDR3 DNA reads TGCGCCAGCAGCTTGGCAGGGGTCTCTGGAAACACCATATATTTT. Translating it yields CASSLAGVSGNTIYF.

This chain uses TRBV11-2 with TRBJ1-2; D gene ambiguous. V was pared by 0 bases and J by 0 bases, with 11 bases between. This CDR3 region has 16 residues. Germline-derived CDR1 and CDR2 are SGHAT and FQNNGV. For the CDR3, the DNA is TGTGCCAGCAGCTTAGAAGCGGTACCAGCTAACTATGGCTACACCTTC. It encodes CASSLEAVPANYGYTF.

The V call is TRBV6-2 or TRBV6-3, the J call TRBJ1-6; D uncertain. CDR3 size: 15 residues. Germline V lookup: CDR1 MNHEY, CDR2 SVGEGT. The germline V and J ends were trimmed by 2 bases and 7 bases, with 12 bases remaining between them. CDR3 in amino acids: CASSYALGRNSPLHF. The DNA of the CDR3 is TGTGCCAGCAGTTACGCCCTGGGCCGAAATTCACCCCTCCACTTT.

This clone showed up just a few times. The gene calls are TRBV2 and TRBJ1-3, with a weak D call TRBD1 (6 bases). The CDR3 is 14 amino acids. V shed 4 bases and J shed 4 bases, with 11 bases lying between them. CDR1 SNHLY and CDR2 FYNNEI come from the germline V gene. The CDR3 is CASSGQQGGNTIYF. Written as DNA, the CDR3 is TGTGCCAGCAGTGGTCAACAGGGCGGAAACACCATATATTTT.

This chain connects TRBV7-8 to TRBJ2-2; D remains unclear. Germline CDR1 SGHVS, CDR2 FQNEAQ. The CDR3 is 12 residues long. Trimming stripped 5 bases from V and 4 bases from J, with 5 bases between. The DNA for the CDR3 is TGTGCCAGCAGCGCCAGCACCGGGGAGCTGTTTTTT. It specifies CASSASTGELFF.

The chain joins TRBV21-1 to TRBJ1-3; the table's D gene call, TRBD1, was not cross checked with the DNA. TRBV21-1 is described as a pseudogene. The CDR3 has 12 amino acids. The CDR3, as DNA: TGTGCCAGCAGCGGCAGGGGGAACACCATATATTTT. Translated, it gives CASSGRGNTIYF.

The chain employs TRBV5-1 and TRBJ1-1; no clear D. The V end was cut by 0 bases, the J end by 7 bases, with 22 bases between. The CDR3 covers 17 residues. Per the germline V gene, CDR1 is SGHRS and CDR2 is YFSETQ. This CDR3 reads CASSLVRDAGTGDEAFF. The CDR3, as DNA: TGCGCCAGCAGCTTGGTTCGAGACGCGGGCACGGGCGATGAAGCTTTCTTT.

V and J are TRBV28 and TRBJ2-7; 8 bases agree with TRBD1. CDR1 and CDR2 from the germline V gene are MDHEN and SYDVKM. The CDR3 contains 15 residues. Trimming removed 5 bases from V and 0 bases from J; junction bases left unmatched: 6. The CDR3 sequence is CASSGWTGSSYEQYF. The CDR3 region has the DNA TGTGCCAGCAGTGGCTGGACAGGGTCCTCCTACGAGCAGTACTTC.

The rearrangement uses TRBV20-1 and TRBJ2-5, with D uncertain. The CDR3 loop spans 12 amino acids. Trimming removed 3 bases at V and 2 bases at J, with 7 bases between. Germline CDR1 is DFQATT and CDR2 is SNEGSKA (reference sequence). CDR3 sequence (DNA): TGCAGTGCTAGTGGCAGGCAAGAGACCCAGTACTTC. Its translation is CSASGRQETQYF.

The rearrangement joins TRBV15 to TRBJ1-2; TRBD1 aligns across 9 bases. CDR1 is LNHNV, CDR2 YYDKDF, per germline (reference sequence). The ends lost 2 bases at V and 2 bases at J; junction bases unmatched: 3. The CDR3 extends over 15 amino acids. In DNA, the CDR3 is TGTGCCACCAGCAGAAACAGGGGGCAAAACTATGGCTACACCTTC. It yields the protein CATSRNRGQNYGYTF.

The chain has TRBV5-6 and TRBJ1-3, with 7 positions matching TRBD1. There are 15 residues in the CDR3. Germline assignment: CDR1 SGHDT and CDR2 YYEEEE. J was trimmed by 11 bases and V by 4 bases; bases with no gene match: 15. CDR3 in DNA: TGTGCCAGCAGCACGGTAGGACAGGCTTTGGACCCCATATATTTT. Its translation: CASSTVGQALDPIYF.

For the CDR3, the DNA is TGTGCCACCTGGAGGGGGCCCCTCCCGGCTTTCTTT. Its protein product is CATWRGPLPAFF. V and J are TRBV6-5 and TRBJ1-1; 7 bases agree with TRBD1. Germline V gene data show CDR1 as MNHEY and CDR2 as SVGAGI. The CDR3 spans 12 residues. With 10 bases clipped from V and 11 bases from J, the junction kept 13 bases outside the gene matches.

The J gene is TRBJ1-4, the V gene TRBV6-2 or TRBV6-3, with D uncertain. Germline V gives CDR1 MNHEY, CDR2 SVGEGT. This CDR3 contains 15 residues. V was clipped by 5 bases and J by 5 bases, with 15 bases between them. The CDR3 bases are TGTGCCAGCAGTCCCCCCGGGAGGGTGAATGAAAAACTGTTTTTT. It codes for CASSPPGRVNEKLFF.

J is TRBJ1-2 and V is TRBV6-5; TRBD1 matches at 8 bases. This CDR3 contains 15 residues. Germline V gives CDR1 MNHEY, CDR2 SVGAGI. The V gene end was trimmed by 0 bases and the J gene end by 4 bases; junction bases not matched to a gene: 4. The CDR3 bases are TGTGCCAGCAGTTACTCCTCGGGACAGGCCTATGGCTACACCTTC. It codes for CASSYSSGQAYGYTF.

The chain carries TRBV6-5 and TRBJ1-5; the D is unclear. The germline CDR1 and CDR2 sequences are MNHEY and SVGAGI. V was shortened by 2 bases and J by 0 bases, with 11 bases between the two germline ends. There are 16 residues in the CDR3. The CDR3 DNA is TGTGCCAGCAGTTACGAGTCCTTTTATAGCAATCAGCCCCAGCATTTT. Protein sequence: CASSYESFYSNQPQHF.